The source of this T cell receptor beta chain is a study of blood T cell repertoires in COVID-19. Assay used: immunoSEQ multiplex PCR; TCRdb lists only in-frame clones, some missing. The sample lists 200,000 to 250,000 clones; 90% were seen once. From germline, CDR1 is LNHNV and CDR2 YYDKDF (reference sequence). Germline trimming cut 0 bases from V and 5 bases from J; bases unmatched to any gene: 12. CDR3 size: 17 residues. The sample was peripheral blood. The chain has TRBV15 and TRBJ2-7; 8 positions agree with TRBD1. The receptor was isolated from a man aged 25-40 years with COVID-19, enrolled during active disease. CDR3 bases: TGTGCCACCAGCAGAGAATATGTGCCGGACAGGGACAACGAGCAGTACTTC. It encodes CATSREYVPDRDNEQYF.